Following are 20 T cell receptor beta chains from one sample sequenced in a study of T-cell reconstitution after alpha-beta-depleted transplantation in children. Unique molecular identifiers were incorporated during preparation of the TCRbeta library. TCRdb re-analysed the PCR reads in MiXCR, keeping a single row per CDR3 protein. The repertoire holds 260,000 or so distinct CDR3 sequences, 12% seen once, with 2% to 3% in the top ten. The sequencing used PBMCs from the stem cell graft donor, collected from the stem cell graft. The receptors derive from a human donor who donated a stem cell graft to a child with acute lymphoblastic leukemia.

In this sample, this clonotype turned up many times. CDR3 bases: TGCAGTGCGACAGGGGACTCTGGGGCCAACGTCCTGACTTTC. Protein product: CSATGDSGANVLTF. The chain carries TRBV20-1 and TRBJ2-6, with 8 bases matching TRBD1. Germline V CDR1 and CDR2: DFQATT, SNEGSKA (reference sequence). There are 14 residues in the CDR3. V was pared by 6 bases and J by 0 bases, with 1 base of the junction left unmatched.

This clonotype came up many times. The chain employs TRBV29-1 and TRBJ2-2; 8 positions match TRBD1. The CDR3 covers 15 residues. Germline-derived CDR1 and CDR2 are SQVTM and ANQGSEA. Trimming at V came to 4 bases and at J to 6 bases, leaving 10 bases not matched to a gene. CDR3 region: CSVGGGQGEAGELFF. The CDR3 nucleotides read TGCAGCGTTGGAGGAGGACAGGGAGAAGCCGGGGAGCTGTTTTTT.

In this sample, this clonotype turned up many times. V is TRBV20-1 and J is TRBJ2-3; no firm D call. Germline CDR1 reads DFQATT; CDR2 reads SNEGSKA (reference sequence). The V and J ends lost 0 bases and 2 bases respectively, with 15 bases between them. The CDR3 runs to 16 residues. The CDR3 bases are TGCAGTGCTAGAGATAAGGGATACGGTCACACAGATACGCAGTATTTT. This sequence encodes CSARDKGYGHTDTQYF.

This clonotype was counted many times. This chain uses TRBV20-1 with TRBJ2-7; 10 bases match TRBD1. CDR3 length: 14 residues. The V and J ends lost 6 bases and 6 bases, in that order; junction bases with no gene match: 11. Germline lookup yields CDR1 DFQATT and CDR2 SNEGSKA (reference sequence). The CDR3 DNA reads as TGCAGTGCCCATGGGACAGGGGATTTCGGCGAGCAGTACTTC. Its translation is CSAHGTGDFGEQYF.

Only a few counts were recorded for this clonotype. V usage is TRBV12-3 or TRBV12-4 and J usage is TRBJ2-7, with D perhaps matching TRBD2 (6 bases). The CDR3 has 13 amino acids. The germline V and J ends were trimmed by 0 bases and 11 bases, with 14 bases remaining between them. DNA of the CDR3: TGTGCCAGCAGTTTAGCTCCCCGGGAGATGAAGTACTTC. Residues: CASSLAPREMKYF.

This clonotype appeared a few times. This chain connects TRBV24-1 to TRBJ2-5; no clear D gene. Germline CDR1 and CDR2: KGHDR and SFDVKD. The CDR3 has 15 amino acids. With 5 bases removed from V and 0 bases from J, the gap between germline ends came to 12 bases. Here the CDR3 reads CATSGNTQHQETQYF. CDR3 DNA: TGTGCCACCAGTGGCAACACTCAGCACCAAGAGACCCAGTACTTC.

This clonotype was counted many times. The rearrangement joins TRBV5-5 to TRBJ2-6; no clear D. Deletions cut 2 bases from V and 0 bases from J, with 9 bases between. Germline CDR1 and CDR2: SGHKS and YYEKEE (reference sequence). There are 16 residues in the CDR3. For the CDR3, the DNA is TGTGCCAGCAGCTTAGGCGGTCTCTCTGGGGCCAACGTCCTGACTTTC. It specifies CASSLGGLSGANVLTF.

This clonotype was recorded at least ten times. V usage is TRBV5-1 and J usage is TRBJ2-2; 7 bases map to TRBD1. Per the germline V gene, CDR1 is SGHRS and CDR2 is YFSETQ. J lost 4 bases, V lost 4 bases, and 1 base had no gene match. This CDR3 has 13 amino acids. Here the CDR3 DNA reads TGCGCCAGCAGCCGGGACAGCACCGGGGAGCTGTTTTTT. Translating it yields CASSRDSTGELFF.

This clonotype occurred a few times. The rearrangement joins TRBV29-1 to TRBJ2-7, with 10 bases lining up with TRBD1. The CDR3 runs 14 residues. Germline V gene sequence: CDR1 SQVTM, CDR2 ANQGSEA. After removal of 6 bases from V and 2 bases from J, the junction contained 7 bases not matched to a gene. In DNA, the CDR3 is TGCAGCGTCCTAAAGGGACAGGGGACCTACGAGCAGTACTTC. Encoded protein: CSVLKGQGTYEQYF.

This clonotype was counted at least ten times. The chain couples TRBV28 to TRBJ2-1; D is possibly TRBD1 or TRBD2 (5 bases each). V shed 7 bases and J shed 7 bases, with 20 bases lying between them. Germline V gene data show CDR1 as MDHEN and CDR2 as SYDVKM. The CDR3 spans 15 residues. The DNA for the CDR3 is TGTGCCAGCAATTTTGGGACCCCTCTTTCGAATGAGCAGTTCTTC. As protein: CASNFGTPLSNEQFF.

As to this clonotype: A much larger clone lies a single base off, so this may be a read error. The rearrangement joins TRBV4-3 to TRBJ2-7; 11 nucleotides match TRBD1. CDR3 length: 18 amino acids. The germline V gene has CDR1 LGHNA and CDR2 YSLEER. The V gene end was trimmed by 0 bases and the J gene end by 2 bases; junction bases not matched to a gene: 9. In nucleotides, the CDR3 is TGCGCCAGCAGCCAAGATCATGGGACAGGGGGTCGGGCCTACGAGCAGTACTTC. Translation gives CASSQDHGTGGRAYEQYF.

This clonotype was counted at least ten times. This sequence joins TRBV10-3 and TRBJ2-1; 9 bases agree with TRBD2. The germline V gene has CDR1 ENHRY and CDR2 SYGVKD. CDR3 length equals 13 residues. J gave up 6 bases and V 11 bases, and 8 bases lay outside the gene matches. CDR3 residues: CALGAGGTNEQFF. The CDR3 bases are TGTGCCCTCGGGGCGGGAGGGACCAATGAGCAGTTCTTC.

In its sample, this clonotype was seen a few times. The gene calls are TRBV7-2 and TRBJ2-1; D possibly corresponds to TRBD2 (6 bases). CDR1 and CDR2 from the germline V gene are SGHTA and FQGNSA. The ends were cut back, 3 bases at V and 3 bases at J, with 18 bases in the middle. This CDR3 contains 17 residues. The CDR3 is CASSFHGTGRYYNEQFF. CDR3 bases: TGTGCCAGCAGCTTCCACGGGACTGGCCGCTACTACAATGAGCAGTTCTTC.

This clonotype was observed at least ten times. The chain combines TRBV11-2 with TRBJ1-1; D uncertain. The CDR3 extends over 17 amino acids. The germline V gene encodes CDR1 SGHAT and CDR2 FQNNGV. V shed 0 bases and J shed 0 bases, with 14 bases lying between them. In nucleotides, the CDR3 is TGTGCCAGCAGCTTAGACACGGGCCGTTTCATGAACACTGAAGCTTTCTTT. Amino acids: CASSLDTGRFMNTEAFF.

At least ten counts were recorded for this clonotype. V usage is TRBV4-3 and J usage is TRBJ2-2; D gene ambiguous. Trimming took 0 bases from V and 0 from J, leaving 2 bases between them. Germline V gene data show CDR1 as LGHNA and CDR2 as YSLEER. The CDR3 consists of 14 residues. The CDR3 protein is CASSQDSNTGELFF. The CDR3 region has the DNA TGCGCCAGCAGCCAAGACTCGAACACCGGGGAGCTGTTTTTT.

This clonotype was found a few times. The chain links TRBV7-2 to TRBJ2-7; D not certain. Germline values: CDR1 SGHTA, CDR2 FQGNSA. V lost 5 bases and J lost 0, with 11 bases in between. The CDR3 extends over 14 amino acids. The CDR3 here is CASSLHSHSYEQYF. Written as DNA, the CDR3 is TGTGCCAGCAGCCTACACTCCCACTCCTACGAGCAGTACTTC.

This clonotype was counted ten times or more. V usage is TRBV7-2 and J usage is TRBJ2-7, with 13 bases lining up with TRBD2. CDR3 size: 17 residues. Germline V gives CDR1 SGHTA, CDR2 FQGNSA. V dropped 1 base and J dropped 4; count of bases not matched to a gene: 7. The CDR3 loop reads CASSLVRTSGRDYEQYF. The CDR3 region has the DNA TGTGCCAGCAGCTTAGTTAGGACTAGCGGGAGAGATTACGAGCAGTACTTC.

As concerns this clonotype: Given a much more abundant clone one base away, this may be a read error. The chain recombines TRBV12-3 or TRBV12-4 with TRBJ1-2; the match to TRBD1 covers 7 bases. CDR3 size: 14 residues. J gave up 7 bases and V 7 bases, and 12 bases lay outside the gene matches. The CDR3 DNA is TGTGCCAGCATTCTTACCCGACAGGGCCTTGGCTACACCTTC. This translates into CASILTRQGLGYTF.

There are many counts of this clonotype. The chain employs TRBV10-3 and TRBJ2-3, with 9 bases fitting TRBD2. In germline, CDR1 is ENHRY, CDR2 SYGVKD. V lost 6 bases to trimming and J lost 3 bases; unmatched junction nucleotides: 1. The CDR3 is 13 amino acids. The CDR3 spells CAIRGLATDTQYF. Written as DNA, the CDR3 is TGTGCCATCAGGGGACTAGCAACAGATACGCAGTATTTT.

In this sample, this clonotype turned up many times. J is TRBJ1-1 and V is TRBV18; D gene unclear. The germline gives CDR1 KGHSH, CDR2 LQKENI. The CDR3 contains 11 residues. Trimming removed 3 bases at V and 4 bases at J, with 3 bases between. In DNA form, the CDR3 reads TGTGCCAGCTCACCGATCACTGAAGCTTTCTTT. Its translation is CASSPITEAFF. Supplemented by reference TRBV18 and TRBJ1-1, the full variable domain reads NAGVMQNPRHLVRRRGQEARLRCSPMKGHSHVYWYRQLPEEGLKFMVYLQKENIIDESGMPKERFSAEFPKEGPSILRIQQVVRGDSAAYFCASSPITEAFFGQGTRLTVV.